The clone carrying this T cell receptor (beta chain) has just one count. In the study's own analysis: For nucleated cells, counts were estimated from reference gene primer amplification. Profiled with immunoSEQ multiplex PCR; TCRdb holds only in-frame clones, not every one. V and J calls plus clone size are reproduced from that table; the DNA served to infer D and trimming. The sample shows under 350,000 clones, 89% of them seen only once. The record originates from a study of blood T cell repertoires in COVID-19. Study in general: Nucleic acid was either cDNA or gDNA, and it came from T cells, B-cell-depleted T cells, or PBMCs.

V was pared by 4 bases and J by 5 bases, with 12 bases between. The CDR3 contains 14 residues. The germline V gene has CDR1 MNHEY and CDR2 SVGAGI. Sequences were obtained from peripheral blood. V and J are TRBV6-5 and TRBJ1-5, with D perhaps TRBD1 (6 bases). The source is a man aged 45 to 65 with acute or convalescent COVID-19. CDR3 amino acids: CASSSVGAHQPQHF. The CDR3 bases are TGTGCCAGCAGTTCAGTGGGGGCTCATCAGCCCCAGCATTTT.